A selection of T cell receptor beta chains follows, all from one sample in a study of blood T cell repertoires in COVID-19. Sequencing used immunoSEQ multiplex PCR; TCRdb keeps in-frame clones, though not all of them. The sample comprises roughly 77,000 clones, roughly 80% of which are singletons, and 9.9% rests with the top ten. Sequenced: peripheral blood. Receptor source: a human donor in a cohort sampled during active COVID-19. CDR3s include the opening cysteine and the closing phenylalanine or tryptophan. The D gene is left open where the match is weak. For some rows the clone size is stated as once, few or many, or as a class when expanded; others skip it.

17	TRBV6-1	many	TRBD1	TRBJ1-6	CASSDYPRRGNNSPLHF	TGTGCCAGCAGTGACTACCCCCGCAGGGGGAACAATTCACCCCTCCACTTT
15	TRBV9	.	TRBD1	TRBJ1-2	CASSPRTGGDLGYTF	TGTGCCAGCAGCCCACGGACAGGGGGCGATCTTGGCTACACCTTC
13	TRBV19	.	TRBD1	TRBJ1-6	CASSTDRGSPLHF	TGTGCCAGTAGTACCGACAGGGGTTCACCCCTCCACTTT
17	TRBV5-1	.	TRBD2	TRBJ2-3	CASSPGTSGGVTDTQYF	TGCGCCAGCAGCCCCGGGACTAGCGGGGGTGTAACAGATACGCAGTATTTT
15	TRBV2	.	TRBD2	TRBJ2-1	CASRQTSGGSGEQFF	TGTGCCAGCAGGCAGACTAGCGGGGGGTCGGGTGAGCAGTTCTTC
14	TRBV4-3	.	TRBD1	TRBJ1-2	CASRPGQGAGGYTF	TGCGCCAGCAGGCCTGGACAGGGGGCGGGAGGCTACACCTTC
15	TRBV4-2	.	.	TRBJ2-3	CASSQGSGNTDTQYF	TGTGCCAGCAGCCAAGGATCGGGGAACACAGATACGCAGTATTTT
14	TRBV5-4	.	TRBD1	TRBJ2-5	CASSLGGQKETQYF	TGTGCCAGCAGCTTAGGGGGACAGAAAGAGACCCAGTACTTC
14	TRBV21-1	.	.	TRBJ2-7	CASGGTGTIYEQYF	TGTGCCAGCGGGGGGACAGGGACCATCTACGAGCAGTACTTC
13	TRBV4-3	.	.	TRBJ1-1	CASSPGRGFQAFF	TGCGCCAGCAGCCCCGGAAGGGGATTTCAAGCTTTCTTT
14	TRBV6-5	few	.	TRBJ1-2	CASSYSSGWVGYTF	TGTGCCAGCAGTTACTCCTCAGGGTGGGTTGGCTACACCTTC
15	TRBV7-9	few	.	TRBJ1-6	CATTGESSYNSPLHF	TGTGCCACCACAGGAGAAAGCTCCTATAATTCACCCCTCCACTTT
14	TRBV7-8	.	.	TRBJ2-1	CASSPDGTRGALFF	TGTGCCAGCAGCCCAGATGGGACAAGGGGTGCCTTGTTCTTC
16	TRBV5-4	.	TRBD2	TRBJ2-5	CASSLASGGGQETQYF	TGTGCCAGCAGCTTGGCCAGCGGCGGGGGACAAGAGACCCAGTACTTC
18	TRBV7-9	.	TRBD1	TRBJ1-3	CASSLARTGFGSGNTIYF	TGTGCCAGCAGCTTAGCCCGGACAGGGTTTGGCTCTGGAAACACCATATATTTT
13	TRBV9	.	TRBD1	TRBJ1-1	CASSVGDSTEAFF	TGTGCCAGCAGCGTAGGGGACAGTACTGAAGCTTTCTTT
16	TRBV28	.	.	TRBJ1-5	CASSRTQGIGNQPQHF	TGTGCCAGCAGCCGAACACAGGGCATTGGCAATCAGCCCCAGCATTTT
15	TRBV6-6	.	TRBD1	TRBJ1-1	CASGHLGTANTEAFF	TGTGCCAGCGGACATCTAGGGACAGCGAACACTGAAGCTTTCTTT
13	TRBV19	.	.	TRBJ1-1	CASQYRELTEAFF	TGTGCCAGTCAATACAGGGAGCTCACTGAAGCTTTCTTT
14	TRBV5-5	.	TRBD1	TRBJ1-6	CASSRTGRESPLHF	TGTGCCAGCTCACGGACAGGAAGGGAGTCACCCCTCCACTTT
15	TRBV27	.	.	TRBJ2-7	CASSLKGAGTYEQYF	TGTGCCAGCAGTTTAAAAGGGGCGGGAACCTACGAGCAGTACTTC
17	TRBV11-3	.	TRBD1	TRBJ2-7	CASSLVGGRGPIYEQYF	TGTGCCAGCAGCTTAGTGGGGGGCAGGGGGCCAATCTACGAGCAGTACTTC
14	TRBV12-5	.	.	TRBJ1-2	CASGLLGGNYGYTF	TGTGCTAGTGGTCTCCTGGGAGGTAACTATGGCTACACCTTC
17	TRBV7-8	.	TRBD1	TRBJ1-4	CASSVWGPGQDNEKLFF	TGTGCCAGCAGCGTATGGGGCCCGGGACAGGACAATGAAAAACTGTTTTTT
15	TRBV27	many	.	TRBJ2-7	CASSLSGASSYEQYF	TGTGCCAGCAGTTTATCGGGGGCATCCTCCTACGAGCAGTACTTC
15	TRBV6-4	once	TRBD1	TRBJ1-5	CASSALPGGGQPQHF	TGTGCCAGCAGTGCTTTGCCAGGGGGCGGCCAGCCCCAGCATTTT
14	TRBV2	.	.	TRBJ1-1	CANLREGGSTEAFF	TGTGCCAACCTACGGGAGGGAGGCTCCACTGAAGCTTTCTTT
14	TRBV18	.	.	TRBJ1-4	CASSPDRINEKLFF	TGTGCCAGCTCACCGGACAGAATTAATGAAAAACTGTTTTTT
18	TRBV7-3	once	TRBD1	TRBJ2-7	CASSLRMEDRALMDEQYF	TGTGCCAGCAGCTTAAGAATGGAGGACAGGGCCCTTATGGACGAGCAGTACTTC
14	TRBV27	.	TRBD1	TRBJ2-1	CASSRTGGGGEQFF	TGTGCCAGCAGTCGGACAGGGGGCGGAGGTGAGCAGTTCTTC
14	TRBV13	once	.	TRBJ1-2	CASSSRAKVYGYTF	TGTGCCAGCAGCTCCAGGGCAAAAGTCTATGGCTACACCTTC
16	TRBV4-1	.	TRBD1	TRBJ2-4	CASSLVDRATKNIQYF	TGCGCCAGCAGTCTCGTGGACAGGGCAACCAAAAACATTCAGTACTTC
15	TRBV11-2	few	TRBD1	TRBJ1-5	CASSLGGQAYQPQHF	TGTGCCAGCAGCTTAGGAGGACAGGCCTATCAGCCCCAGCATTTT
15	TRBV6-6	.	TRBD1	TRBJ1-2	CASSTQWTGMGGYTF	TGTGCCAGCAGCACCCAATGGACAGGGATGGGTGGCTACACCTTC
18	TRBV5-6	.	.	TRBJ1-1	CASSPDWGVWGEDTEAFF	TGTGCCAGCAGCCCCGATTGGGGGGTATGGGGCGAGGACACTGAAGCTTTCTTT
14	TRBV6-2/TRBV6-3	.	.	TRBJ2-7	CASSYSRRPDEQYF	TGTGCCAGCAGTTACTCGCGGCGGCCCGACGAGCAGTACTTC
14	TRBV29-1	.	.	TRBJ2-5	CSAIRGLAVETQYF	TGCAGCGCCATTCGAGGGTTAGCGGTAGAGACCCAGTACTTC
13	TRBV4-1	.	.	TRBJ1-5	CATSEGDNQPQHF	TGCGCCACTTCTGAGGGGGACAATCAGCCCCAGCATTTT
17	TRBV11-3	.	TRBD1	TRBJ2-6	CASSLAGQGAGANVLTF	TGTGCCAGCAGCTTGGCGGGACAGGGTGCTGGGGCCAACGTCCTGACTTTC
16	TRBV27	.	TRBD1	TRBJ2-7	CASSPPPGQPPYEQYF	TGTGCCAGCAGCCCGCCCCCGGGACAGCCCCCCTACGAGCAGTACTTC
15	TRBV28	.	.	TRBJ1-5	CASSSGGESNQPQHF	TGTGCCAGCAGTTCCGGAGGGGAGAGCAATCAGCCCCAGCATTTT
15	TRBV11-2	once	.	TRBJ2-5	CASSSSAPGGETQYF	TGTGCCAGCAGCTCCAGTGCACCAGGAGGAGAGACCCAGTACTTC
16	TRBV11-3	.	TRBD2	TRBJ2-1	CASSSFSSGGANEQFF	TGTGCCAGCAGCTCCTTTTCTAGCGGGGGGGCAAATGAGCAGTTCTTC
11	TRBV21-1	.	.	TRBJ2-2	CAGGASGELFF	TGTGCCGGGGGGGCCTCCGGGGAGCTATTTTTT
15	TRBV6-1	.	.	TRBJ1-2	CASSEVWSVNYGYTF	TGTGCCAGCAGTGAAGTTTGGAGTGTTAACTATGGCTACACCTTC
13	TRBV7-9	once	.	TRBJ1-2	CASSRPGVYGYTF	TGTGCCAGCAGCCGGCCTGGAGTCTATGGCTACACCTTC
17	TRBV2	.	TRBD1	TRBJ2-2	CASSEARYRGIPGELFF	TGTGCCAGCAGTGAAGCAAGATACAGGGGTATCCCCGGGGAGCTGTTTTTT
15	TRBV7-8	.	.	TRBJ1-5	CASSLPAGTNQPQHF	TGTGCCAGCTCCTTACCCGCGGGGACGAATCAGCCCCAGCATTTT
14	TRBV7-2	.	.	TRBJ1-1	CASSYNRVSTEAFF	TGTGCCAGCAGCTACAACAGGGTTTCCACTGAAGCTTTCTTT
13	TRBV12-3/TRBV12-4	.	.	TRBJ1-2	CASSSPGRAGYTF	TGTGCCAGCAGTTCCCCGGGGAGGGCTGGCTACACCTTC
16	TRBV3-1/TRBV3-2	.	.	TRBJ2-5	CASSQDRVAAREAQYF	TGTGCCAGCAGCCAAGATCGGGTAGCGGCCCGTGAGGCCCAGTACTTC
15	TRBV5-1	.	.	TRBJ2-1	CASSLNSGTYNEQFF	TGCGCCAGCAGCTTGAACTCAGGGACCTACAATGAGCAGTTCTTC
17	TRBV5-1	.	TRBD1	TRBJ2-7	CASSSDPTGGLSYEQYF	TGCGCCAGCAGCTCTGACCCCACAGGGGGGCTCTCCTACGAGCAGTACTTC
15	TRBV3-1/TRBV3-2	.	TRBD1	TRBJ1-2	CASSRTQGLYYGYTF	TGTGCCAGCAGCCGAACACAGGGGCTCTACTATGGCTACACCTTC